One and the same sample provided the 18 T cell receptor beta chains below, sequenced in a study of response to subunit inactivated influenza vaccine. MiXCR was run by TCRdb on the RT-PCR reads, yielding one entry per CDR3 protein. Found here are about 610,000 distinct CDR3 sequences, 14% of them singletons; the top ten hold approximately 10%. The sequenced sample was PBMCs from blood, obtained 11 to 12 days after vaccination. Receptors originate from a man over 45 who received an inactivated influenza vaccine.

This clonotype came up a few times. V usage is TRBV10-3 and J usage is TRBJ2-4; D might be TRBD1 (5 bases). This CDR3 region has 15 residues. V gave up 4 bases and J gave up 0 bases, with 10 bases separating them. Germline CDR1 is ENHRY and CDR2 is SYGVKD. CDR3 sequence (DNA): TGTGCCATCAGTGTAGGGGCTCAAGCCAAAAACATTCAGTACTTC. It is translated as CAISVGAQAKNIQYF.

The J gene is TRBJ2-4, the V gene TRBV20-1; 7 nucleotides agree with TRBD1. Per the germline V gene, CDR1 is DFQATT and CDR2 is SNEGSKA (reference sequence). Trimming cost V 3 bases and J 2 bases; bases outside gene matches: 4. This CDR3 has 14 residues. The CDR3 nucleotides read TGCAGTGCTAGCACAGGGGCTACCAAAAACATTCAGTACTTC. This gives the protein CSASTGATKNIQYF.

The V and J genes are TRBV10-3 and TRBJ2-5; the match to TRBD2 covers 7 bases. This CDR3 is 18 amino acids long. Germline CDR1 and CDR2: ENHRY and SYGVKD. V lost 0 bases to trimming and J lost 1 base; unmatched junction nucleotides: 11. The CDR3 loop reads CAISESSHLVAGQETQYF. DNA for the CDR3: TGTGCCATCAGTGAGTCGAGTCACCTGGTAGCGGGCCAAGAGACCCAGTACTTC.

This clonotype occurred a few times. V usage is TRBV7-9 and J usage is TRBJ2-7; 9 bases are a match to TRBD2. This CDR3 region has 14 residues. The junction had 8 bases not matched to a gene; V was cut back by 6 bases and J by 5 bases. The germline CDR1 and CDR2 sequences are SEHNR and FQNEAQ (reference sequence). CDR3 DNA: TGTGCCAGCAGTCTTACTAGCGGGTACGACGAGCAGTACTTC. Its protein product is CASSLTSGYDEQYF.

This clonotype showed up many times. The chain employs TRBV10-3 and TRBJ1-1; D remains unclear. V lost 4 bases and J lost 7, with 19 bases in between. Germline V gene data show CDR1 as ENHRY and CDR2 as SYGVKD. The CDR3 spans 15 residues. The CDR3 sequence: CAISGPQGIAGEAFF. The CDR3 bases are TGTGCCATCAGTGGGCCACAAGGAATAGCGGGTGAAGCTTTCTTT.

V and J are TRBV7-6 and TRBJ2-3; no clear D. The length of the CDR3 is 15 residues. CDR1 and CDR2 from the germline V gene are SGHVS and FNYEAQ. V lost 5 bases and J lost 2, with 14 bases in between. The CDR3 nucleotides read TGTGCCAGCAGCCACCGGGCCCGTACCACAGATACGCAGTATTTT. Its translation is CASSHRARTTDTQYF.

The CDR3 coding sequence is TGCAGTGCTAGCAATCTTCGACTAGCGGGAGTGGGAGAGACCCAGTACTTC. This codes for CSASNLRLAGVGETQYF. The gene calls are TRBV20-1 and TRBJ2-5; TRBD2 agrees at 12 bases. The CDR3 has 17 residues. The V segment lost 3 bases and the J segment 4 bases; nucleotides outside the gene matches: 12. The germline V gene encodes CDR1 DFQATT and CDR2 SNEGSKA (reference sequence).

This rearrangement joins TRBV29-1 to TRBJ2-5; D possibly corresponds to TRBD2 (6 bases). Looked up from germline, CDR1 is SQVTM and CDR2 is ANQGSEA. The CDR3 totals 12 residues. V shed 4 bases and J shed 4 bases, with 10 bases lying between them. CDR3 coding DNA: TGCAGCGTTGCCCCAGCGGGAGAGACCCAGTACTTC. Translation: CSVAPAGETQYF. Using reference TRBV29-1 and TRBJ2-5 for the parts outside the CDR3, the full variable domain is SAVISQKPSRDICQRGTSLTIQCQVDSQVTMMFWYRQQPGQSLTLIATANQGSEATYESGFVIDKFPISRPNLTFSTLTVSNMSPEDSSIYLCSVAPAGETQYFGPGTRLLVL.

Only a few counts were recorded for this clonotype. This chain links TRBV5-5 with TRBJ2-2; weak D call: TRBD1 (6 bases). This CDR3 is 15 amino acids long. CDR1 and CDR2 from the germline V gene are SGHKS and YYEKEE (reference sequence). Trimming stripped 0 bases from V and 4 bases from J, with 10 bases between. CDR3 sequence (DNA): TGTGCCAGCAGCTTGGACAGGGTGATCACCGGGGAGCTGTTTTTT. It encodes CASSLDRVITGELFF.

This clonotype showed up just a few times. J is TRBJ2-2 and V is TRBV7-9; D is perhaps TRBD2 (5 bases). Germline-derived CDR1 and CDR2 are SEHNR and FQNEAQ (reference sequence). Trimming removed 8 bases from V and 7 bases from J, with 11 bases in between. The CDR3 runs 12 residues. The CDR3 DNA is TGTGCCAGCGGGTCGGAGGTCGGGGAGCTGTTTTTT. Protein sequence: CASGSEVGELFF. The entire variable domain, with the rest obtained from reference TRBV7-9 and TRBJ2-2, is as follows: DTGVSQNPRHKITKRGQNVTFRCDPISEHNRLYWYRQTLGQGPEFLTYFQNEAQLEKSRLLSDRFSAERPKGSFSTLEIQRTEQGDSAMYLCASGSEVGELFFGEGSRLTVL.

The V call is TRBV12-3 or TRBV12-4, the J call TRBJ2-1, with TRBD2 matching over 12 bases. Trimming took 7 bases from V and 4 from J; bases not matched to a gene: 5. The CDR3 spans 15 residues. This CDR3 reads CASITSGRPYNEQFF. The DNA for the CDR3 is TGTGCCAGCATTACTAGCGGGAGGCCTTACAATGAGCAGTTCTTC.

The chain employs TRBV20-1 and TRBJ2-5; 13 bases are shared with TRBD2. CDR3 length: 16 residues. Germline-derived CDR1 and CDR2 are DFQATT and SNEGSKA (reference sequence). Losses at the gene ends were 4 bases for V and 4 bases for J; bases not matched to a gene: 9. The CDR3 DNA is TGCAGTGCTAACGGACTAGCGGGAGTGGGGGGAGAGACCCAGTACTTC. This gives the protein CSANGLAGVGGETQYF.

This clonotype was picked up many times. The chain uses TRBV4-3 and TRBJ1-4, with a weak D call TRBD1 (6 bases). From germline, CDR1 is LGHNA and CDR2 YSLEER. The CDR3 is 15 residues long. V shed 2 bases and J shed 7 bases, with 14 bases lying between them. CDR3 sequence (DNA): TGCGCCAGCAGCCAATACAGGGTTGGGAGTGAAAAACTGTTTTTT. Its protein product is CASSQYRVGSEKLFF.

This clonotype was counted between two and nine times. This chain uses TRBV11-2 with TRBJ2-1; TRBD2 matches at 10 bases. The V gene's germline CDR1 is SGHAT and CDR2 FQNNGV. The CDR3 loop spans 20 amino acids. With 5 bases clipped from V and 6 bases from J, the junction kept 22 bases outside the gene matches. CDR3 in DNA: TGTGCCAGCAGCGGGCGGGACAGTCAAGGACTAGCGGTCTGGATCAATGAGCAGTTCTTC. Protein: CASSGRDSQGLAVWINEQFF.

This clonotype was observed many times. V gene TRBV12-3 or TRBV12-4 combines with J gene TRBJ1-5, with D possibly matching TRBD1 (6 bases). The CDR3 runs 17 residues. Deletions cut 0 bases from V and 3 bases from J, with 15 bases between. CDR3 sequence reads: CASSLALNRDHNQPQHF. The CDR3 DNA is TGTGCCAGCAGTTTAGCGCTGAACAGGGACCACAATCAGCCCCAGCATTTT.

This clonotype was seen a few times. The chain combines TRBV29-1 with TRBJ2-2; D is perhaps TRBD2 (5 bases). Deletions cut 5 bases from V and 6 bases from J, with 13 bases between. Germline CDR1 reads SQVTM; CDR2 reads ANQGSEA. The CDR3 contains 13 residues. CDR3 sequence (DNA): TGCAGCGTTTCAACTAGTTGGGCCGGGGAGCTGTTTTTT. Translation gives CSVSTSWAGELFF.

The chain employs TRBV20-1 and TRBJ1-2; D unresolved. The germline V gene encodes CDR1 DFQATT and CDR2 SNEGSKA (reference sequence). The V gene lost 0 bases and the J gene lost 4 bases, with 12 bases spanning the gap. The CDR3 has 14 residues. CDR3 nucleotide sequence: TGCAGTGCTAGAGATGGCAGGATAGGCTATGGCTACACCTTC. This translates into CSARDGRIGYGYTF.

This clonotype has only a few counts. V and J are TRBV3-1 and TRBJ2-7; a weak D match, TRBD1 (6 bases). The CDR3 totals 16 residues. V lost 4 bases and J 2 bases, leaving 18 bases between the germline ends. Germline V gives CDR1 LGHDT, CDR2 YNNKEL (reference sequence). The chain's CDR3 is CASSPNDRLDAYEQYF. The CDR3 DNA reads as TGTGCCAGCAGCCCAAATGACAGGTTGGACGCCTACGAGCAGTACTTC.